These 27 T cell receptor beta chains came from one sample sequenced in a study of control samples from healthy donors and cancer patients. The assay was immunoSEQ multiplex PCR, and TCRdb's table has in-frame clones only and misses some. The sample yields 100,000 to 150,000 clones, 90% seen once. Material: blood. The source is a man in his forties in good health.

J is TRBJ2-1 and V is TRBV25-1; D might be TRBD1 or TRBD2, each matching 5 bases. CDR3 length: 11 amino acids. Trimming left V 7 bases short and J 7 bases short, with 8 bases between. In germline, CDR1 is MGHDK, CDR2 SYGVNS. CDR3 residues: CASTWGNEQFF. The CDR3 nucleotides read TGTGCCAGCACGTGGGGGAATGAGCAGTTCTTC. Based on the CDR3 plus reference TRBV25-1 and TRBJ2-1, the full variable domain is EADIYQTPRYLVIGTGKKITLECSQTMGHDKMYWYQQDPGMELHLIHYSYGVNSTEKGDLSSESTVSRIRTEHFPLTLESARPSHTSQYLCASTWGNEQFFGPGTRLTVL.

The chain couples TRBV5-4 to TRBJ1-1; D is uncertain. V was shortened by 4 bases and J by 4 bases, with 23 bases between the two germline ends. The CDR3 spans 17 residues. CDR1 SGHNT and CDR2 YYREEE come from the germline V gene (reference sequence). The CDR3 DNA is TGTGCCAGCAGCCACCCTCTATTCAGGCCCAAAGGCACTGAAGCTTTCTTT. This translates into CASSHPLFRPKGTEAFF.

V gene TRBV2 combines with J gene TRBJ1-1, with 7 positions matching TRBD1. CDR1 and CDR2 from the germline V gene are SNHLY and FYNNEI. Losses at the gene ends were 6 bases for V and 1 base for J; bases not matched to a gene: 17. The CDR3 covers 18 residues. The CDR3 loop is CASRDQPGQLGGNTEAFF. The CDR3, as DNA: TGTGCCAGCAGAGACCAACCGGGACAGTTAGGCGGGAACACTGAAGCTTTCTTT. Based on the CDR3 plus reference TRBV2 and TRBJ1-1, the full variable domain is EPEVTQTPSHQVTQMGQEVILRCVPISNHLYFYWYRQILGQKVEFLVSFYNNEISEKSEIFDDQFSVERPDGSNFTLKIRSTKLEDSAMYFCASRDQPGQLGGNTEAFFGQGTRLTVV.

The chain uses TRBV18 and TRBJ2-1; 7 nucleotides match TRBD1. V lost 4 bases and J lost 7; bases outside the gene matches: 4. The germline gives CDR1 KGHSH, CDR2 LQKENI. The CDR3 has 13 residues. This CDR3 is CASSLGQNNEQFF. In DNA form, the CDR3 reads TGTGCCAGCTCACTGGGACAGAATAATGAGCAGTTCTTC.

The chain has TRBV19 and TRBJ2-7; D gene uncertain. CDR3 length equals 13 residues. Germline lookup yields CDR1 LNHDA and CDR2 SQIVND (reference sequence). Trimming cost V 2 bases and J 5 bases, with 10 bases left between them. The CDR3 sequence: CASSITVDHEQYF. In nucleotides, the CDR3 is TGTGCCAGTAGTATAACAGTGGACCACGAGCAGTACTTC.

The CDR3 region has the DNA TGCGCCAGCAGAGGGGGGCCGGAGACCCAGTACTTC. Translation gives CASRGGPETQYF. This chain links TRBV5-1 with TRBJ2-5, with D possibly called TRBD1 or TRBD2 (6 bases each). This CDR3 is built from 12 residues. V lost 5 bases to trimming and J lost 5 bases, with 10 bases between them. Germline values: CDR1 SGHRS, CDR2 YFSETQ. Full variable domain (rest looked up from reference TRBV5-1 and TRBJ2-5): KAGVTQTPRYLIKTRGQQVTLSCSPISGHRSVSWYQQTPGQGLQFLFEYFSETQRNKGNFPGRFSGRQFSNSRSEMNVSTLELGDSALYLCASRGGPETQYFGPGTRLLVL.

V is TRBV5-5 and J is TRBJ2-3; possibly TRBD2 for D (6 bases). The germline gives CDR1 SGHKS, CDR2 YYEKEE (reference sequence). Trimming cost V 0 bases and J 1 base, with 9 bases left between them. The CDR3 spans 15 residues. In nucleotides, the CDR3 is TGTGCCAGCAGCTTGGATCCGGGGGGCACAGATACGCAGTATTTT. Protein product: CASSLDPGGTDTQYF. The whole variable domain, filled in from reference TRBV5-5 and TRBJ2-3, reads DAGVTQSPTHLIKTRGQQVTLRCSPISGHKSVSWYQQVLGQGPQFIFQYYEKEERGRGNFPDRFSARQFPNYSSELNVNALLLGDSALYLCASSLDPGGTDTQYFGPGTRLTVL.

This clone was counted once. The chain combines TRBV7-3 with TRBJ2-2; unclear D gene. Trimming pared 4 bases from V and 5 bases from J, leaving 14 bases between. The CDR3 totals 15 residues. Germline CDR1 is SGHTA and CDR2 is FQGTGA. CDR3 sequence reads: CASSYSGAWTGELFF. In nucleotides, the CDR3 is TGTGCCAGCAGCTACAGTGGCGCTTGGACCGGGGAGCTGTTTTTT. Combining the CDR3 with reference TRBV7-3 and TRBJ2-2 gives the whole variable domain GAGVSQTPSNKVTEKGKYVELRCDPISGHTALYWYRQSLGQGPEFLIYFQGTGAADDSGLPNDRFFAVRPEGSVSTLKIQRTERGDSAVYLCASSYSGAWTGELFFGEGSRLTVL.

The chain is built from TRBV6-1 and TRBJ1-5; D ambiguous. The CDR3 loop spans 15 amino acids. Trimming pared 0 bases from V and 0 bases from J, leaving 6 bases between. CDR1 is MNHNS and CDR2 is SASEGT in the germline V gene. The CDR3 nucleotides are TGTGCCAGCAGTGAAGCCGGCGGTAGCAATCAGCCCCAGCATTTT. Encoded protein: CASSEAGGSNQPQHF.

The chain carries TRBV11-3 and TRBJ2-1, with 8 bases matching TRBD2. V was clipped by 4 bases and J by 6 bases; unmatched bases: 14. The germline gives CDR1 SGHNT, CDR2 YENEEA. CDR3 length: 17 residues. The CDR3 spells CASSSQGGLVGLNEQFF. The CDR3 coding sequence is TGTGCCAGCAGCTCACAAGGGGGACTAGTGGGCCTCAATGAGCAGTTCTTC.

The CDR3 nucleotides read TGTGCCAGCAGCGCTTCGGCGGCCATCTCGGGGGGGGAGCTGTTTTTT. The encoded protein is CASSASAAISGGELFF. The genes are TRBV9 and TRBJ2-2; the D gene is possibly TRBD2 (5 bases). The CDR3 has 16 amino acids. V lost 3 bases and J lost 8, with 20 bases in between. Germline CDR1 reads SGDLS; CDR2 reads YYNGEE.

The chain employs TRBV9 and TRBJ2-1, with 13 positions matching TRBD2. This CDR3 spans 15 amino acids. Germline V gives CDR1 SGDLS, CDR2 YYNGEE. With V trimmed by 4 bases and J by 6 bases, 4 bases remained unmatched. The CDR3 sequence is CASSPWTSGGNEQFF. The CDR3 DNA reads TGTGCCAGCAGCCCATGGACTAGCGGGGGCAATGAGCAGTTCTTC. The full variable domain, in which reference TRBV9 and TRBJ2-1 provide the parts outside the CDR3, is DSGVTQTPKHLITATGQRVTLRCSPRSGDLSVYWYQQSLDQGLQFLIQYYNGEERAKGNILERFSAQQFPDLHSELNLSSLELGDSALYFCASSPWTSGGNEQFFGPGTRLTVL.

The chain has TRBV9 and TRBJ2-3, with a tentative D call TRBD1 (5 bases). Germline CDR1 SGDLS, CDR2 YYNGEE. V was shortened by 7 bases and J by 3 bases, with 15 bases between the two germline ends. The CDR3 contains 14 residues. CDR3 nucleotides: TGTGCCAGCGGTGGGGCGTTTAGGACAGATACGCAGTATTTT. Its translation is CASGGAFRTDTQYF.

The count of this clone is one. The chain joins TRBV6-1 to TRBJ1-5; TRBD1 agrees at 9 bases. Unmatched junction bases numbered 7, after V lost 3 bases and J lost 7 bases. The germline gives CDR1 MNHNS, CDR2 SASEGT. The CDR3 consists of 15 residues. For the CDR3, the DNA is TGTGCCAGCAGTGAGGACAGGGGACTACTCCAGCCCCAGCATTTT. The encoded protein is CASSEDRGLLQPQHF.

The chain couples TRBV15 to TRBJ2-7, with no clear D. The germline gives CDR1 LNHNV, CDR2 YYDKDF (reference sequence). Trimming took off 8 bases at V and 3 bases at J, with 14 bases between the two ends. The CDR3 has 13 amino acids. CDR3 sequence: CATGIDGRYEQYF. The CDR3 DNA follows: TGTGCCACCGGAATAGATGGTCGCTACGAGCAGTACTTC.

The chain links TRBV9 to TRBJ2-7; tentative D call: TRBD2 (5 bases). Germline assignment: CDR1 SGDLS and CDR2 YYNGEE. The CDR3 has 14 residues. V lost 3 bases to trimming and J lost 7 bases, with 17 bases between them. This chain's CDR3 is CASSAIGGVGEQYF. The CDR3 DNA is TGTGCCAGCAGCGCAATCGGAGGTGTGGGGGAGCAGTACTTC.

The gene calls are TRBV11-2 and TRBJ1-4, with 9 bases fitting TRBD1. Trimming took 2 bases from V and 10 from J; bases not matched to a gene: 5. Germline CDR1 SGHAT, CDR2 FQNNGV. This CDR3 spans 14 amino acids. In DNA, the CDR3 is TGTGCCAGCAGCTTAACAGGGGGCGCGGGAAAACTGTTTTTT. This gives the protein CASSLTGGAGKLFF.

This clone showed up just once. The chain combines TRBV28 with TRBJ1-2; 7 bases are shared with TRBD1. V trimming: 4 bases; J trimming: 4 bases; junction bases outside the gene matches: 3. The CDR3 runs to 13 residues. CDR1 and CDR2 from the germline V gene are MDHEN and SYDVKM. CDR3 sequence (DNA): TGTGCCAGCAGTTCGGGACAGATCTATGGCTACACCTTC. Translating it yields CASSSGQIYGYTF.

This rearrangement joins TRBV7-2 to TRBJ1-5; tentative D call: TRBD1 (5 bases). Germline lookup yields CDR1 SGHTA and CDR2 FQGNSA. V lost 5 bases and J lost 0, with 14 bases in between. The CDR3 sequence is 16 residues long. The CDR3 spells CASSPGGGNSNQPQHF. The CDR3, as DNA: TGTGCCAGCAGCCCTGGTGGGGGGAATAGCAATCAGCCCCAGCATTTT.

The chain couples TRBV5-5 to TRBJ2-7, with D perhaps matching TRBD2 (6 bases). This CDR3 contains 12 residues. Per germline, CDR1 SGHKS and CDR2 YYEKEE (reference sequence). The ends were cut back, 4 bases at V and 2 bases at J, with 7 bases in the middle. CDR3 DNA: TGTGCCAGCAGCCCGGGGGCCTACGAGCAGTACTTC. Translated: CASSPGAYEQYF.

V gene TRBV15 combines with J gene TRBJ1-4; D gene uncertain. CDR1 LNHNV and CDR2 YYDKDF come from the germline V gene (reference sequence). This CDR3 contains 15 residues. Trimming removed 0 bases from V and 4 bases from J, with 9 bases in between. CDR3 in DNA: TGTGCCACCAGCAGAGACAGGATCGGTAATGAAAAACTGTTTTTT. Translation: CATSRDRIGNEKLFF. Based on the CDR3 plus reference TRBV15 and TRBJ1-4, the full variable domain is DAMVIQNPRYQVTQFGKPVTLSCSQTLNHNVMYWYQQKSSQAPKLLFHYYDKDFNNEADTPDNFQSRRPNTSFCFLDIRSPGLGDTAMYLCATSRDRIGNEKLFFGSGTQLSVL.

This chain links TRBV6-5 with TRBJ1-1, with D unclear. V was trimmed by 10 bases and J by 1 base, leaving 19 bases between them. The CDR3 is 15 residues long. CDR1 is MNHEY, CDR2 SVGAGI, per germline. This chain's CDR3 is CANRYTANPNTEAFF. CDR3 DNA: TGTGCCAACAGATACACAGCGAACCCGAACACTGAAGCTTTCTTT.

V gene TRBV2 combines with J gene TRBJ1-1; tentatively, D is TRBD1 (6 bases). Trimming stripped 5 bases from V and 4 bases from J, with 17 bases between. The length of the CDR3 is 15 residues. Germline V CDR1 and CDR2: SNHLY, FYNNEI. CDR3 amino acids: CASSSLGGGSTEAFF. The CDR3 region has the DNA TGTGCCAGCAGTTCCTTAGGGGGAGGTAGCACTGAAGCTTTCTTT.

This chain links TRBV3-1 (or the pseudogene TRBV3-2) with TRBJ2-7, with TRBD1 matching 8 bases. Germline-derived CDR1 and CDR2 are LGHDT and YNNKEL (reference sequence). Unmatched junction bases numbered 5, after V lost 5 bases and J lost 2 bases. The CDR3 contains 14 residues. The CDR3 sequence is CASSSGTGAYEQYF. The CDR3 DNA sequence: TGTGCCAGCAGCTCCGGGACAGGCGCCTACGAGCAGTACTTC.

This chain links TRBV9 with TRBJ2-7, with 10 positions matching TRBD1. The CDR3 consists of 15 residues. CDR1 is SGDLS and CDR2 is YYNGEE in the germline V gene. The trim removed 4 bases at V and 6 bases at J, leaving 10 bases unmatched. The CDR3 loop is CASSPQPTGGFEQYF. The CDR3 DNA reads TGTGCCAGCAGCCCCCAACCGACAGGGGGCTTCGAGCAGTACTTC.

This clone was detected only a few times. The chain links TRBV6-6 to TRBJ2-1; D may be TRBD2 (7 bases). V was clipped by 7 bases and J by 0 bases, with 10 bases between them. This CDR3 is 14 amino acids long. Germline CDR1 MNHNY, CDR2 SVGAGI (reference sequence). The CDR3 sequence is CASTRGASYNEQFF. CDR3 in DNA: TGTGCCAGCACCCGGGGGGCCTCCTACAATGAGCAGTTCTTC.

The chain joins TRBV9 to TRBJ2-3; the D is unclear. Per germline, CDR1 SGDLS and CDR2 YYNGEE. The V end was cut by 0 bases, the J end by 4 bases, with 9 bases between. CDR3 size: 14 residues. The CDR3 region has the DNA TGTGCCAGCAGCGTAGGGTTAAGGGCAGATACGCAGTATTTT. It codes for CASSVGLRADTQYF.